These 13 T cell receptor beta chains were sequenced from one sample in a study of breast tumors, draining lymph nodes, adjacent tissues. Using its own MiXCR run on the multiplex PCR reads, TCRdb lists one record per CDR3 protein. The sample has 45,000 or so distinct CDR3 sequences, about 23% seen once; the top ten hold approximately 8.2%. Specimen: breast tumor tissue. These receptors were obtained from a female donor with breast cancer. Some clones in this sample may be carry-over from other donors' samples.

This clonotype was observed a single time. This sequence joins TRBV2 and TRBJ2-7, with D possibly TRBD1 on 6 matching bases. Germline values: CDR1 SNHLY, CDR2 FYNNEI. Trimming took 6 bases from V and 3 from J, leaving 18 bases between them. The CDR3 loop spans 15 amino acids. The chain's CDR3 is CASSAPGHNGYEQYF. For the CDR3, the DNA is TGTGCCAGCAGCGCGCCGGGACATAATGGCTACGAGCAGTACTTC.

The V gene is TRBV7-9, the J gene TRBJ1-2, with D possibly being TRBD1 (6 bases). The CDR3 totals 16 residues. Germline V CDR1 and CDR2: SEHNR, FQNEAQ (reference sequence). Trimming shortened V by 0 bases and J by 6 bases, and 17 bases separated the two germline ends. The CDR3 sequence is CASSLAGGVLLDGYTF. CDR3 coding DNA: TGTGCCAGCAGCTTAGCAGGGGGGGTTCTTCTCGATGGCTACACCTTC.

The rearrangement links TRBV20-1 to TRBJ2-5; 13 nucleotides align to TRBD2. The V and J ends lost 4 bases and 5 bases, in that order; junction bases with no gene match: 16. Per germline, CDR1 DFQATT and CDR2 SNEGSKA (reference sequence). The CDR3 is 18 residues long. This CDR3 reads CSANGKTSGRALRETQYF. DNA of the CDR3: TGCAGTGCTAATGGGAAAACTAGCGGGAGGGCCCTCCGGGAGACCCAGTACTTC.

This sequence joins TRBV12-3 or TRBV12-4 and TRBJ2-3; D perhaps matches TRBD1 (6 bases). Trimming shortened V by 7 bases and J by 5 bases, and 7 bases separated the two germline ends. This CDR3 has 11 amino acids. DNA for the CDR3: TGTGCCAGCACCAGGGGAGATACGCAGTATTTT. Its translation: CASTRGDTQYF.

Turning to this clonotype: At one of its ends the junction is not consistent with the germline gene, which may arise from a read error. The chain carries TRBV10-1 and TRBJ2-3, with TRBD2 identical over 8 bases. The CDR3 has 15 amino acids. The V gene's germline CDR1 is WNHNN and CDR2 SYGVQD (reference sequence). The DNA for the CDR3 is TGCGCCAGCAGTGAGACTCCGACTAGCGTAGATACGCAGTATTTC. Translated, it gives CASSETPTSVDTQYF.

This clonotype was detected ten times or more. Being one base from a much bigger clone, this may be a read error. This chain uses TRBV6-1 with TRBJ2-7; D remains unclear. Germline V lookup: CDR1 MNHNS, CDR2 SASEGT. V shed 2 bases and J shed 2 bases, with 7 bases lying between them. The CDR3 contains 13 residues. CDR3 in amino acids: CASSELGPYEQYF. Here the CDR3 DNA reads TGTGCCAGCAGTGAACTGGGCCCCTACGAGCAGTACTTC.

The genes are TRBV19 and TRBJ2-5; D is possibly TRBD1 (5 bases). Germline V gives CDR1 LNHDA, CDR2 SQIVND (reference sequence). The length of the CDR3 is 14 residues. V was trimmed by 4 bases and J by 1 base, leaving 10 bases between them. The CDR3 DNA is TGTGCCAGTAGTAAGTGGGGCTTCCAAGAGACCCAGTACTTC. Protein: CASSKWGFQETQYF.

Comments on this clonotype: This may arise from a read error, as a much more abundant clone is one base away. The conserved final phenylalanine or tryptophan is absent from the CDR3, which likely points to a read error. V usage is TRBV27 and J usage is TRBJ2-2; no clear D gene. V lost 2 bases and J lost 7, with 8 bases in between. The germline CDR1 and CDR2 sequences are MNHEY and SMNVEV (reference sequence). This CDR3 comprises 13 residues. The DNA for the CDR3 is TGTGCCAGCAGTTTAAATCCAATCGGGGAGCTGTTTTCT. Protein: CASSLNPIGELFS.

This clonotype occurred many times. CDR3 DNA: TGTGCCAGCAGCGACTCTACAGGGGCGTATGGCTACACCTTC. It encodes CASSDSTGAYGYTF. The chain employs TRBV7-9 and TRBJ1-2; TRBD1 aligns across 7 bases. The CDR3 runs to 14 residues. The ends lost 5 bases at V and 5 bases at J; junction bases unmatched: 8. Germline values: CDR1 SEHNR, CDR2 FQNEAQ (reference sequence).

This clonotype was counted ten times or more. The rearrangement uses TRBV6-9 and TRBJ1-6, with TRBD1 matching over 7 bases. V was pared by 2 bases and J by 14 bases, with 9 bases of the junction left unmatched. Germline assignment: CDR1 MNHGY and CDR2 SVAAGI. The CDR3 runs to 14 residues. The CDR3 reads CASSYPRQGTALHF. Here the CDR3 DNA reads TGTGCCAGCAGTTATCCCCGACAGGGAACGGCCCTCCACTTT.

This clonotype was detected ten times or more. V gene TRBV19 combines with J gene TRBJ2-1; 10 nucleotides line up with TRBD1. V trimming: 3 bases; J trimming: 8 bases; junction bases outside the gene matches: 1. Germline CDR1 is LNHDA and CDR2 is SQIVND (reference sequence). The CDR3 extends over 13 amino acids. The CDR3 region is CASSIGTGDEQFF. CDR3 coding DNA: TGTGCCAGTAGTATTGGGACAGGGGATGAGCAGTTCTTC.

The chain is built from TRBV4-1 and TRBJ1-5, with D possibly TRBD1 on 6 matching bases. The CDR3 contains 17 residues. Trimming shortened V by 1 base and J by 11 bases, and 24 bases separated the two germline ends. Germline V gene sequence: CDR1 MGHRA, CDR2 YSYEKL. CDR3 sequence reads: CASSQGRGRGAGETQHF. The CDR3 DNA follows: TGCGCCAGCAGCCAAGGTAGGGGTAGGGGGGCCGGAGAGACCCAGCATTTT.

Details on this clonotype: An end of the junction does not agree with germline; a read error may underlie this. CDR3 DNA sequence: TGTGCCACCAGGGGACTAGCAGATGAGCAGCTCTTC. It specifies CATRGLADEQLF. The chain recombines TRBV9 with TRBJ2-1; TRBD2 matches at 9 bases. This CDR3 comprises 12 residues. Per the germline V gene, CDR1 is SGDLS and CDR2 is YYNGEE.